These T cell receptor beta chains were read from a single sample in a study of blood T cell repertoires in COVID-19. This table comes from immunoSEQ multiplex PCR, and its TCRdb copy is limited to in-frame clones, with some not included. The sample records 330,000 or so clones, more than 70% being singletons. The sequencing input was PBMCs or T cells enriched from blood (not recorded which). These receptors came from a man aged 35 to 55 in a cohort exposed to, infected with or recovered from COVID-19 (not recorded which). The CDR3 runs from the conserved cysteine through the conserved F or W. The D gene is left open where the match is weak. Clone size is shown for a subset of rows, as once, few, many or a class of expanded clone.

cdr3_nt: TGCAGCGTTGAAGATCGTGGCCTAGCGGGAGGGCGGTACAATGAGCAGTTCTTC
cdr3_aa: CSVEDRGLAGGRYNEQFF
j_call: TRBJ2-1
v_call: TRBV29-1
d_call: TRBD2
clone_size: -

cdr3_nt: TGTGCCAGCTCACCTAAAGATAGCGGGAGCGGTCAGTACTTC
cdr3_aa: CASSPKDSGSGQYF
j_call: TRBJ2-4
v_call: TRBV18
d_call: TRBD2
clone_size: -

cdr3_nt: TGCGCCAGCAGCAGCGAGGGGGCCATGAACACCGGGGAGCTGTTTTTT
cdr3_aa: CASSSEGAMNTGELFF
j_call: TRBJ2-2
v_call: TRBV5-1
d_call: TRBD1
clone_size: few

cdr3_nt: TGTGCCAGCAGCTTCCCCGAACAGAGCCTTGGAAACACCATATATTTT
cdr3_aa: CASSFPEQSLGNTIYF
j_call: TRBJ1-3
v_call: TRBV5-8
d_call: -
clone_size: -

cdr3_nt: TGTGCCAGCAGCAAGACTAGCGGGGCGCGAACCGGGGAGCTGTTTTTT
cdr3_aa: CASSKTSGARTGELFF
j_call: TRBJ2-2
v_call: TRBV5-4
d_call: TRBD2
clone_size: few

cdr3_nt: TGTGCCAGTAGTATCAGGGGGCTGGGGGATGAGCAGTTCTTC
cdr3_aa: CASSIRGLGDEQFF
j_call: TRBJ2-1
v_call: TRBV19
d_call: TRBD1
clone_size: -

cdr3_nt: TGTGCCAGTAAGAGTCCGCAAACCTACGAGCAGTACTTC
cdr3_aa: CASKSPQTYEQYF
j_call: TRBJ2-7
v_call: TRBV19
d_call: -
clone_size: once

cdr3_nt: TGCGCCAGCAGCCAAGACAGGATGAACACTGAAGCTTTCTTT
cdr3_aa: CASSQDRMNTEAFF
j_call: TRBJ1-1
v_call: TRBV5-1
d_call: -
clone_size: -

cdr3_nt: TGTGCCAGCTCAACAGACAGGGGACCAAACATTCAGTACTTC
cdr3_aa: CASSTDRGPNIQYF
j_call: TRBJ2-4
v_call: TRBV18
d_call: TRBD1
clone_size: once

cdr3_nt: TGCGCCAGCAGCCAAGATTTAGGGAGGGAAGCTTTCTTT
cdr3_aa: CASSQDLGREAFF
j_call: TRBJ1-1
v_call: TRBV4-1
d_call: -
clone_size: once

cdr3_nt: TGTGCCAGCAGTGACTCGGCCTCTGTTACAGATACGCAGTATTTT
cdr3_aa: CASSDSASVTDTQYF
j_call: TRBJ2-3
v_call: TRBV6-4
d_call: -
clone_size: -

cdr3_nt: TGTGCCAGCAGCCCATCGGACAGTCCGAACACTGAAGCTTTCTTT
cdr3_aa: CASSPSDSPNTEAFF
j_call: TRBJ1-1
v_call: TRBV3-1/TRBV3-2
d_call: -
clone_size: -

cdr3_nt: TGCGCCAGCAGCCCCGTCCCAGGGGAGTTGGCCAAAAACATTCAGTACTTC
cdr3_aa: CASSPVPGELAKNIQYF
j_call: TRBJ2-4
v_call: TRBV5-1
d_call: -
clone_size: once

cdr3_nt: TGTGCCAGCAGCTCGGGACAGGGACAACCCTTTTTCGAGCAGTACTTC
cdr3_aa: CASSSGQGQPFFEQYF
j_call: TRBJ2-7
v_call: TRBV7-2
d_call: TRBD1
clone_size: -

cdr3_nt: TGTGCCAGCAGATGGTGGGGGGACCCCAGAGCTAACTATGGCTACACCTTC
cdr3_aa: CASRWWGDPRANYGYTF
j_call: TRBJ1-2
v_call: TRBV28
d_call: -
clone_size: -

cdr3_nt: TGTGCCAGCTCACCACGGACAGGGGAAGGCTACACCTTC
cdr3_aa: CASSPRTGEGYTF
j_call: TRBJ1-2
v_call: TRBV18
d_call: TRBD1
clone_size: -

cdr3_nt: TGTGCCAGCAGGGAAGGTTCGGGCTACACCTTC
cdr3_aa: CASREGSGYTF
j_call: TRBJ1-2
v_call: TRBV2
d_call: -
clone_size: -

cdr3_nt: TGTGCCAGCAGCTCAACTAGCGGGAGTATCTACGAGCAGTACTTC
cdr3_aa: CASSSTSGSIYEQYF
j_call: TRBJ2-7
v_call: TRBV7-9
d_call: TRBD2
clone_size: once

cdr3_nt: TGTGCCAGCAGCTTGAACGGACTAGCGGGAGGCCAAGAGACCCAGTACTTC
cdr3_aa: CASSLNGLAGGQETQYF
j_call: TRBJ2-5
v_call: TRBV5-4
d_call: TRBD2
clone_size: -

cdr3_nt: TGTGCCACCAGTGGGAGACTAGCGGGAGTGAGGGAGACCGGGGAGCTGTTTTTT
cdr3_aa: CATSGRLAGVRETGELFF
j_call: TRBJ2-2
v_call: TRBV24-1
d_call: TRBD2
clone_size: -

cdr3_nt: TGTGCCAGCAGTCAACAGGGGAACACTGAAGCTTTCTTT
cdr3_aa: CASSQQGNTEAFF
j_call: TRBJ1-1
v_call: TRBV27
d_call: -
clone_size: -

cdr3_nt: TGTGCCAGCAGTATAAACTTTAATTCACCCCTCCACTTT
cdr3_aa: CASSINFNSPLHF
j_call: TRBJ1-6
v_call: TRBV27
d_call: -
clone_size: -

cdr3_nt: TGTGCCAGCAGCTCGGACAGGACTAACTATAATTCACCCCTCCACTTT
cdr3_aa: CASSSDRTNYNSPLHF
j_call: TRBJ1-6
v_call: TRBV7-9
d_call: TRBD1
clone_size: -

cdr3_nt: TGCAGCGTTGTAGGACAGGGGACTGGAAACACCATATATTTT
cdr3_aa: CSVVGQGTGNTIYF
j_call: TRBJ1-3
v_call: TRBV29-1
d_call: TRBD1
clone_size: -

cdr3_nt: TGTGCCAGCAGCCCTATAAGGGTAGCGGGGAACACAGATACGCAGTATTTT
cdr3_aa: CASSPIRVAGNTDTQYF
j_call: TRBJ2-3
v_call: TRBV27
d_call: TRBD2
clone_size: -

cdr3_nt: TGTGCCATCAGTGAGTCGATCGTCGCCGGTACCGGGGAGCTGTTTTTT
cdr3_aa: CAISESIVAGTGELFF
j_call: TRBJ2-2
v_call: TRBV10-3
d_call: -
clone_size: -

cdr3_nt: TGTGCCAGCAGCATTACTAGCGGGAGTTACAATGAGCAGTTCTTC
cdr3_aa: CASSITSGSYNEQFF
j_call: TRBJ2-1
v_call: TRBV7-8
d_call: TRBD2
clone_size: -

cdr3_nt: TGTGCCAGCAGTTTAGGGGGGACGTCGAACACTGAAGCTTTCTTT
cdr3_aa: CASSLGGTSNTEAFF
j_call: TRBJ1-1
v_call: TRBV28
d_call: -
clone_size: -

cdr3_nt: TGTGCCACCAGGGGACAGGTCAGCAATGAGCAGTTCTTC
cdr3_aa: CATRGQVSNEQFF
j_call: TRBJ2-1
v_call: TRBV24-1
d_call: TRBD1
clone_size: -

cdr3_nt: TGCGCCAGCAAGGACGGGACTGCCATTTGGTACCAAGAGACCCAGTACTTC
cdr3_aa: CASKDGTAIWYQETQYF
j_call: TRBJ2-5
v_call: TRBV10-1
d_call: -
clone_size: -

cdr3_nt: TGTGCCTGGAGTACGGGGACAGGCCCCTACGAGCAGTACTTC
cdr3_aa: CAWSTGTGPYEQYF
j_call: TRBJ2-7
v_call: TRBV30
d_call: TRBD1
clone_size: -

cdr3_nt: TGTGCCCCCCAGACTAGGTCACCCTCCTACGAGCAGTACTTC
cdr3_aa: CAPQTRSPSYEQYF
j_call: TRBJ2-7
v_call: TRBV10-3
d_call: -
clone_size: -

cdr3_nt: TGTGCCAGCAGTGACCGTATAAGTGGGCTAGCGGGAGGACTAGGCTACAATGAGCAGTTCTTC
cdr3_aa: CASSDRISGLAGGLGYNEQFF
j_call: TRBJ2-1
v_call: TRBV6-4
d_call: TRBD2
clone_size: -

cdr3_nt: TGCAGCGTTGATTCGGCAGGGAAGACTGAAGCTTTCTTT
cdr3_aa: CSVDSAGKTEAFF
j_call: TRBJ1-1
v_call: TRBV29-1
d_call: -
clone_size: -